The rows below give T cell receptor beta chains drawn from one sample of a study of blood T cells in healthy people across ages. One entry per CDR3 protein results from TCRdb running MiXCR on the 5' RACE reads. The profile shows about 1.1 million distinct CDR3 sequences, approximately 38% of them singletons. The sequenced sample consisted of blood. The receptors originated from a man younger than 35 in good health. Each CDR3 is given without its conserved first and last residue. Fields, in order: V gene, D gene, J gene, CDR3 protein. A D gene is named only where the DNA matches it firmly.

>TRBV12-3/TRBV12-4|-|TRBJ2-1
ASSPGESAYNEQF
>TRBV29-1|TRBD1|TRBJ1-3
SVDGTGSGNTIY
>TRBV11-2|-|TRBJ2-1
ASSVFQNNEQF
>TRBV7-9|TRBD1|TRBJ2-3
ASRGTGAITDTQY
>TRBV18|TRBD1|TRBJ2-3
ASSTKRTGISRGPHTQY
>TRBV20-1|TRBD1|TRBJ2-3
SAPPGTGDLDTQY
>TRBV7-2|-|TRBJ2-1
ASSLMQGHIHEQF
>TRBV3-1|-|TRBJ2-1
ASSQEGAVYNEQF
>TRBV5-1|TRBD1|TRBJ1-2
ASSSVGQGNYGYT
>TRBV6-2/TRBV6-3|-|TRBJ2-3
ASSYRANQSTQY
>TRBV9|-|TRBJ2-1
ASSVEGNSYNEQF
>TRBV29-1|TRBD1|TRBJ2-2
SAGWDRQYGELF
>TRBV7-9|-|TRBJ2-7
AGSQRRDEQY
>TRBV2|-|TRBJ2-1
ASSERFPVRGADNEQF
>TRBV11-2|-|TRBJ1-1
ASSLSGENEAF
>TRBV5-1|-|TRBJ2-1
ASSLVGGSDEQF
>TRBV20-1|-|TRBJ1-2
SARDPRGREGHGYT
>TRBV20-1|-|TRBJ1-2
SAESNTEDYT
>TRBV7-2|-|TRBJ2-1
ASSLGLSTDEQF
>TRBV28|-|TRBJ1-5
ASSSGSGKGQPQH
>TRBV29-1|-|-
SVEVGVFDRSNEQY
>TRBV2|TRBD1|TRBJ1-2
ASSEAASSTGFNYGYT
>TRBV12-3/TRBV12-4|-|TRBJ1-4
ASSFDGDEKLF
>TRBV4-3|-|TRBJ1-4
ASSPRGGFGEKLF
>TRBV29-1|TRBD2|TRBJ2-1
SALLAATYNEQF
>TRBV14|-|TRBJ1-5
ASSQDRVNREFEPQH
>TRBV3-1|-|TRBJ1-2
ASSQEGPVRAPNYGYT
>TRBV7-9|TRBD2|-
ASSSTSGRSYEQY